Below, 31 T cell receptor beta chains from the same sample are listed, as sequenced in a study of T cells in localized non-small cell lung cancer. Clones were sequenced by immunoSEQ multiplex PCR, and TCRdb holds only the in-frame ones, with some missing. Among over 45,000 clones listed, roughly 89% were seen once. The specimen was peripheral blood, collected before any cancer treatment. Receptor source: a man between 40 and 70 years old with stage I squamous cell lung carcinoma.

CDR3 DNA: TGTGCCAGTAGTAGATGGGCGGGGACTCTCAACGAGGAGCAGTTCTTC. It yields the protein CASSRWAGTLNEEQFF. The chain recombines TRBV19 with TRBJ2-1; D might be TRBD2 (6 bases). V was shortened by 4 bases and J by 10 bases, with 23 bases between the two germline ends. Germline-derived CDR1 and CDR2 are LNHDA and SQIVND (reference sequence). This CDR3 is 16 amino acids long. The variable domain in full, with the rest retrieved from reference TRBV19 and TRBJ2-1, is DGGITQSPKYLFRKEGQNVTLSCEQNLNHDAMYWYRQDPGQGLRLIYYSQIVNDFQKGDIAEGYSVSREKKESFPLTVTSAQKNPTAFYLCASSRWAGTLNEEQFFGPGTRLTVL.

DNA of the CDR3: TGTGCCAGCAGCGTAGAAAGGAACACTGAAGCTTTCTTT. This sequence encodes CASSVERNTEAFF. The chain has TRBV9 and TRBJ1-1; no clear D gene. Germline assignment: CDR1 SGDLS and CDR2 YYNGEE. The ends were cut back, 0 bases at V and 1 base at J, with 4 bases in the middle. This CDR3 contains 13 residues.

The J gene is TRBJ2-7, the V gene TRBV11-2; 9 bases are a match to TRBD1. The trim removed 3 bases at V and 1 base at J, leaving 13 bases unmatched. Per germline, CDR1 SGHAT and CDR2 FQNNGV. This CDR3 contains 18 residues. The CDR3 loop reads CASSLDRWGQGISYEQYF. The CDR3 bases are TGTGCCAGCAGCTTGGACCGTTGGGGACAGGGCATTTCCTACGAGCAGTACTTC.

This clone came up once. The chain carries TRBV9 and TRBJ2-7; D remains unclear. Looked up from germline, CDR1 is SGDLS and CDR2 is YYNGEE. The CDR3 is 13 amino acids. V lost 4 bases and J lost 0, with 8 bases in between. Here the CDR3 reads CASSPRNSYEQYF. CDR3 sequence (DNA): TGTGCCAGCAGCCCCCGCAACTCCTACGAGCAGTACTTC.

This clone has only one observation. V is TRBV5-6 and J is TRBJ1-5; D is ambiguous. In germline, CDR1 is SGHDT, CDR2 YYEEEE. Trimming removed 1 base from V and 11 bases from J, with 16 bases in between. The CDR3 contains 14 residues. This chain's CDR3 is CASSLFISRDTQHF. CDR3 nucleotides: TGTGCCAGCAGCTTGTTTATTTCCCGCGACACCCAGCATTTT. Drawing the rest from reference TRBV5-6 and TRBJ1-5, the complete variable domain is DAGVTQSPTHLIKTRGQQVTLRCSPKSGHDTVSWYQQALGQGPQFIFQYYEEEERQRGNFPDRFSGHQFPNYSSELNVNALLLGDSALYLCASSLFISRDTQHFGDGTRLSIL.

CDR3 coding DNA: TGCAGTGCAGAACTAGCAGATACGCAGTATTTT. It is translated as CSAELADTQYF. V gene TRBV20-1 combines with J gene TRBJ2-3, with a possible D match to TRBD2 (5 bases). Trimming stripped 6 bases from V and 4 bases from J, with 8 bases between. Germline V lookup: CDR1 DFQATT, CDR2 SNEGSKA (reference sequence). This CDR3 is built from 11 residues.

The chain employs TRBV28 and TRBJ2-5, with D hard to call. Germline CDR1 MDHEN, CDR2 SYDVKM. This CDR3 region has 14 residues. V shed 6 bases and J shed 5 bases, with 16 bases lying between them. The CDR3 DNA reads as TGTGCCAGCAGCCTGACCCCTTTCAGGGAGACCCAGTACTTC. Amino acid sequence: CASSLTPFRETQYF.

The chain is built from TRBV5-1 and TRBJ2-2; D not resolved. The germline V gene has CDR1 SGHRS and CDR2 YFSETQ. This CDR3 spans 12 amino acids. Trimming stripped 0 bases from V and 6 bases from J, with 3 bases between. The CDR3 nucleotides read TGCGCCAGCAGCTTGGTGCCCGGGGAGCTGTTTTTT. The encoded protein is CASSLVPGELFF.

The rearrangement uses TRBV2 and TRBJ1-4; a weak D match, TRBD1 (5 bases). This CDR3 region has 14 residues. Germline CDR1 reads SNHLY; CDR2 reads FYNNEI. V lost 5 bases, J lost 6 bases, and 13 bases lay in between. Written as DNA, the CDR3 is TGTGCCAGCAGTAGGGACGGGAGGGATGAAAAACTGTTTTTT. Its protein is CASSRDGRDEKLFF.

The rearrangement uses TRBV5-8 and TRBJ2-4, with 9 bases identical to TRBD2. The germline gives CDR1 SGHTS, CDR2 YDEGEE. CDR3 length: 19 residues. With V trimmed by 0 bases and J by 2 bases, 12 bases remained unmatched. CDR3 sequence reads: CASSLALREGRSPKNIQYF. CDR3 nucleotide sequence: TGTGCCAGCAGCTTGGCCTTGCGGGAGGGCCGTAGTCCCAAAAACATTCAGTACTTC.

This chain uses TRBV6-5 with TRBJ2-5; maybe TRBD2 (5 bases). Germline-derived CDR1 and CDR2 are MNHEY and SVGAGI. The CDR3 has 13 amino acids. V lost 7 bases and J lost 5, with 14 bases in between. The CDR3, as DNA: TGTGCCAGCACCAACCGTAGGGAGGAGACCCAGTACTTC. Residues: CASTNRREETQYF.

CDR3 in amino acids: CASSLLGTQYF. CDR3 in DNA: TGTGCCAGCAGCTTACTAGGGACCCAGTACTTC. The V and J genes are TRBV11-2 and TRBJ2-5, with D uncertain. This CDR3 comprises 11 residues. V shed 2 bases and J shed 7 bases, with 5 bases lying between them. CDR1 SGHAT and CDR2 FQNNGV come from the germline V gene. The full variable domain, with the rest looked up from reference TRBV11-2 and TRBJ2-5, is EAGVAQSPRYKIIEKRQSVAFWCNPISGHATLYWYQQILGQGPKLLIQFQNNGVVDDSQLPKDRFSAERLKGVDSTLKIQPAKLEDSAVYLCASSLLGTQYFGPGTRLLVL.

This sequence joins TRBV27 and TRBJ2-7; maybe TRBD1 (5 bases). CDR3 size: 19 residues. The V gene lost 2 bases and the J gene lost 12 bases, with 35 bases spanning the gap. Germline V gene sequence: CDR1 MNHEY, CDR2 SMNVEV (reference sequence). Written as DNA, the CDR3 is TGTGCCAGCAGTTTAAGGACCCACAGGCTAGGAAAATTACCTTACTTTCGGTACTTC. Encoded protein: CASSLRTHRLGKLPYFRYF.

This chain links TRBV18 with TRBJ2-1, with 11 bases fitting TRBD2. The germline V gene has CDR1 KGHSH and CDR2 LQKENI. The CDR3 has 19 amino acids. V was pared by 8 bases and J by 3 bases, with 18 bases of the junction left unmatched. The chain's CDR3 is CASRTTPGLAERGYNEQFF. Written as DNA, the CDR3 is TGTGCCAGCCGAACGACACCGGGACTAGCGGAGAGAGGCTACAATGAGCAGTTCTTC.

The chain has TRBV5-8 and TRBJ1-5; D is uncertain. V was clipped by 0 bases and J by 4 bases, with 8 bases between them. Germline V gene sequence: CDR1 SGHTS, CDR2 YDEGEE. The CDR3 covers 14 residues. The CDR3 loop is CASSLVPPNQPQHF. In nucleotides, the CDR3 is TGTGCCAGCAGCTTGGTTCCGCCTAATCAGCCCCAGCATTTT.

V gene TRBV19 combines with J gene TRBJ2-5; no clear D. In germline, CDR1 is LNHDA, CDR2 SQIVND (reference sequence). The CDR3 sequence is 13 residues long. V was clipped by 1 base and J by 4 bases, with 7 bases between them. The CDR3 sequence is CASSIAGRETQYF. The CDR3 nucleotides are TGTGCCAGTAGTATAGCAGGTAGAGAGACCCAGTACTTC.

The chain has TRBV5-6 and TRBJ1-2; unclear D gene. The CDR3 is 14 residues long. Germline CDR1 and CDR2: SGHDT and YYEEEE. The V end was cut by 4 bases, the J end by 3 bases, with 13 bases between. CDR3 nucleotide sequence: TGTGCCAGCAGCCTGGGTTTGAAAGACTATGGCTACACCTTC. This gives the protein CASSLGLKDYGYTF. Based on the CDR3 plus reference TRBV5-6 and TRBJ1-2, the full variable domain is DAGVTQSPTHLIKTRGQQVTLRCSPKSGHDTVSWYQQALGQGPQFIFQYYEEEERQRGNFPDRFSGHQFPNYSSELNVNALLLGDSALYLCASSLGLKDYGYTFGSGTRLTVV.

This rearrangement joins TRBV7-2 to TRBJ2-5; 13 bases match TRBD2. From germline, CDR1 is SGHTA and CDR2 FQGNSA. CDR3 size: 16 residues. V shed 1 base and J 5 bases; nucleotides not matched to a gene: 4. The CDR3 here is CASSLEGTSGAETQYF. The DNA for the CDR3 is TGTGCCAGCAGCTTAGAAGGGACTAGCGGGGCTGAGACCCAGTACTTC. Filled out from reference TRBV7-2 and TRBJ2-5, the complete variable domain reads GAGVSQSPSNKVTEKGKDVELRCDPISGHTALYWYRQSLGQGLEFLIYFQGNSAPDKSGLPSDRFSAERTGGSVSTLTIQRTQQEDSAVYLCASSLEGTSGAETQYFGPGTRLLVL.

V and J are TRBV6-1 and TRBJ2-1, with TRBD2 matching 12 bases. V lost 7 bases to trimming and J lost 9 bases; unmatched junction nucleotides: 7. Germline V gives CDR1 MNHNS, CDR2 SASEGT. The CDR3 totals 14 residues. The DNA for the CDR3 is TGTGCCAGCACAAGACTAGCGGGAGATGGTGAGCAGTTCTTC. Protein product: CASTRLAGDGEQFF.

The chain recombines TRBV28 with TRBJ1-1; 8 bases line up with TRBD1. J lost 1 base, V lost 7 bases, and 8 bases had no gene match. Germline-derived CDR1 and CDR2 are MDHEN and SYDVKM. The CDR3 covers 15 residues. CDR3 amino acids: CASTGQAWPNTEAFF. Here the CDR3 DNA reads TGTGCCAGCACGGGACAGGCCTGGCCGAACACTGAAGCTTTCTTT.

A single count supports this clone. The rearrangement uses TRBV7-6 and TRBJ2-1; TRBD2 matches 12 bases. The CDR3 has 17 residues. V lost 1 base to trimming and J lost 7 bases; unmatched junction nucleotides: 8. Per the germline V gene, CDR1 is SGHVS and CDR2 is FNYEAQ. The CDR3 DNA reads TGTGCCAGCAGCTTAGTCGGAGGGACTAGCGGGCGAAATGAGCAGTTCTTC. The encoded protein is CASSLVGGTSGRNEQFF.

By share, this clone ranks as hyperexpanded. The CDR3 loop reads CASSLSGREAQHF. The CDR3 nucleotides are TGTGCCAGCAGTTTATCAGGCAGGGAGGCCCAGCATTTT. This chain joins TRBV27 and TRBJ1-5; D possibly corresponds to TRBD1 (5 bases). The CDR3 spans 13 residues. CDR1 and CDR2 from the germline V gene are MNHEY and SMNVEV (reference sequence). Between the trimmed V and J ends, which lost 0 bases and 11 bases, there was a span of 11 bases.

The chain is built from TRBV7-9 and TRBJ2-4; the match to TRBD1 covers 8 bases. The CDR3 is 13 residues long. CDR1 is SEHNR, CDR2 FQNEAQ, per germline (reference sequence). Losses at the gene ends were 5 bases for V and 14 bases for J; bases not matched to a gene: 11. The CDR3 is CASSRTGPPLEYF. For the CDR3, the DNA is TGTGCCAGCAGCCGGACAGGGCCCCCGTTGGAGTACTTC.

This rearrangement joins TRBV7-8 to TRBJ2-7; D not certain. There are 13 residues in the CDR3. CDR1 SGHVS and CDR2 FQNEAQ come from the germline V gene. Trimming took off 0 bases at V and 3 bases at J, with 6 bases between the two ends. The DNA of the CDR3 is TGTGCCAGCAGCTTAGCGGGCAGCTACGAGCAGTACTTC. Residues: CASSLAGSYEQYF.

V gene TRBV28 combines with J gene TRBJ2-7; 8 nucleotides align to TRBD1. Per germline, CDR1 MDHEN and CDR2 SYDVKM. The junction had 8 bases not matched to a gene; V was cut back by 7 bases and J by 3 bases. The CDR3 consists of 14 residues. CDR3 DNA sequence: TGTGCCAGCACTCTAAGACAGGGGAACTACGAGCAGTACTTC. Translating it yields CASTLRQGNYEQYF.

The chain recombines TRBV7-2 with TRBJ2-5; D is possibly TRBD2 (6 bases). The CDR3 spans 13 residues. Germline-derived CDR1 and CDR2 are SGHTA and FQGNSA. V was cut by 5 bases and J by 2 bases, with 9 bases left in between. The CDR3 DNA follows: TGTGCCAGCAGCGCGGGGAGACAAGAGACCCAGTACTTC. This sequence encodes CASSAGRQETQYF. The full variable domain, rest sourced from reference TRBV7-2 and TRBJ2-5, is GAGVSQSPSNKVTEKGKDVELRCDPISGHTALYWYRQSLGQGLEFLIYFQGNSAPDKSGLPSDRFSAERTGGSVSTLTIQRTQQEDSAVYLCASSAGRQETQYFGPGTRLLVL.

This clone came up once. The V and J genes are TRBV6-1 and TRBJ1-3; 9 nucleotides match TRBD1. The CDR3 extends over 15 amino acids. The ends lost 4 bases at V and 1 base at J; junction bases unmatched: 2. Looked up from germline, CDR1 is MNHNS and CDR2 is SASEGT. The CDR3 DNA reads as TGTGCCAGCAGTGGACAGGGGGAATCTGGAAACACCATATATTTT. As protein: CASSGQGESGNTIYF.

The chain has TRBV7-8 and TRBJ1-2, with D unresolved. This CDR3 has 12 residues. The ends were cut back, 1 base at V and 4 bases at J, with 4 bases in the middle. The germline V gene encodes CDR1 SGHVS and CDR2 FQNEAQ. The CDR3 sequence is CASSLVGYGYTF. In DNA form, the CDR3 reads TGTGCCAGCAGCTTAGTCGGCTATGGCTACACCTTC.

The V gene is TRBV28, the J gene TRBJ1-2; no reliable D call. CDR3 length: 13 residues. The V end was cut by 4 bases, the J end by 2 bases, with 8 bases between. Germline assignment: CDR1 MDHEN and CDR2 SYDVKM. The CDR3: CASSYDENYGYTF. In nucleotides, the CDR3 is TGTGCCAGCAGTTACGACGAGAACTATGGCTACACCTTC.

This CDR3 is CASSPSGTRGPNEQFF. In DNA form, the CDR3 reads TGTGCCAGCTCACCGAGCGGGACTAGGGGTCCCAATGAGCAGTTCTTC. The chain links TRBV18 to TRBJ2-1; 8 bases fit TRBD2. The CDR3 length is 16 residues. CDR1 KGHSH and CDR2 LQKENI come from the germline V gene. V shed 3 bases, J shed 6 bases, and the junction held 10 bases outside the gene matches. Complete variable domain (other parts from reference TRBV18 and TRBJ2-1): NAGVMQNPRHLVRRRGQEARLRCSPMKGHSHVYWYRQLPEEGLKFMVYLQKENIIDESGMPKERFSAEFPKEGPSILRIQQVVRGDSAAYFCASSPSGTRGPNEQFFGPGTRLTVL.

The chain recombines TRBV18 with TRBJ2-5; D remains ambiguous. V lost 3 bases and J 4 bases, leaving 15 bases between the germline ends. Germline V lookup: CDR1 KGHSH, CDR2 LQKENI. The CDR3 totals 15 residues. CDR3 protein: CASSPAGASGETQYF. CDR3 DNA sequence: TGTGCCAGCTCACCGGCAGGCGCTTCGGGAGAGACCCAGTACTTC.